The next 12 T cell receptor beta chains were all read from a single sample in a study of technical replicates of blood from several donors. Assay: immunoSEQ multiplex PCR; the TCRdb copy retains only in-frame clones and omits some. The sample holds under 100,000 clones; 70% to 90% are singletons and the top ten take approximately 5%. Sample: PBMCs. These receptors came from a human donor in good health. Some clones in this sample may be carry-over from other donors' samples.

V is TRBV10-3 and J is TRBJ1-1; D possibly corresponds to TRBD1 (6 bases). The CDR3 sequence is 13 residues long. The V end lost 7 bases, the J end lost 3 bases, and 12 bases lay between the germline ends. Germline V gene data show CDR1 as ENHRY and CDR2 as SYGVKD. The CDR3 DNA sequence: TGTGCCATCACCCAGGGGCGGGACACTGAAGCTTTCTTT. This encodes CAITQGRDTEAFF.

The rearrangement links TRBV5-1 to TRBJ1-1; D gene ambiguous. Germline CDR1 is SGHRS and CDR2 is YFSETQ. This CDR3 is 14 amino acids long. V lost 3 bases and J 5 bases, leaving 14 bases between the germline ends. CDR3: CASSSTLGYTEAFF. The CDR3 DNA is TGCGCCAGCAGCTCTACTCTAGGTTATACTGAAGCTTTCTTT.

The chain recombines TRBV6-4 with TRBJ1-1; 8 bases agree with TRBD1. This CDR3 has 15 residues. The V and J ends lost 7 bases and 1 base, in that order; junction bases with no gene match: 8. CDR1 and CDR2 from the germline V gene are MRHNA and SNTAGT. As DNA, the CDR3 is TGTGCCAGCAAAACCGGACAGGGCACGAACACTGAAGCTTTCTTT. This codes for CASKTGQGTNTEAFF.

This clone has more than one count but fewer than ten. The V and J genes are TRBV5-1 and TRBJ1-1, with D possibly being TRBD1 (6 bases). The CDR3 has 13 residues. Germline V gene data show CDR1 as SGHRS and CDR2 as YFSETQ. V shed 4 bases and J shed 7 bases, with 14 bases lying between them. CDR3 nucleotide sequence: TGCGCCAGCAGCCAGGGGTTGGGTTTTGAAGCTTTCTTT. The encoded protein is CASSQGLGFEAFF.

This sequence joins TRBV25-1 and TRBJ1-4; a weak D match, TRBD1 (5 bases). The CDR3 spans 17 residues. In germline, CDR1 is MGHDK, CDR2 SYGVNS. V was shortened by 5 bases and J by 4 bases, with 20 bases between the two germline ends. The DNA for the CDR3 is TGTGCCAGCAGTCCCCTCGCGACAGCCTGGTTTAATGAAAAACTGTTTTTT. Its translation: CASSPLATAWFNEKLFF.

V gene TRBV28 combines with J gene TRBJ2-7; no clear D. V lost 2 bases, J lost 4 bases, and 9 bases lay in between. This CDR3 has 13 amino acids. Germline lookup yields CDR1 MDHEN and CDR2 SYDVKM. Written as DNA, the CDR3 is TGTGCCAGCAGTTTAGGAGCTCTTTACGAGCAGTACTTC. It specifies CASSLGALYEQYF.

The chain couples TRBV7-8 to TRBJ2-7; 10 bases are a match to TRBD1. The J segment lost 6 bases and the V segment lost 5 bases, leaving 10 bases of the junction unmatched. The V gene's germline CDR1 is SGHVS and CDR2 FQNEAQ. CDR3 length: 15 residues. The CDR3 sequence: CASSSGTGVYGEQYF. Written as DNA, the CDR3 is TGTGCCAGCAGCAGCGGGACAGGGGTTTACGGCGAGCAGTACTTC.

The rearrangement uses TRBV2 and TRBJ1-1, with D hard to call. Deletions cut 5 bases from V and 4 bases from J, with 20 bases between. The CDR3 contains 16 residues. Germline CDR1 and CDR2: SNHLY and FYNNEI. The DNA of the CDR3 is TGTGCCAGCAGTCTCAGACAACTTCAAAGTGGCACTGAAGCTTTCTTT. Translating gives CASSLRQLQSGTEAFF.

The chain employs TRBV9 and TRBJ2-5; 9 bases agree with TRBD2. The ends lost 4 bases at V and 4 bases at J; junction bases unmatched: 11. This CDR3 is built from 16 residues. Germline V gene sequence: CDR1 SGDLS, CDR2 YYNGEE. CDR3 loop: CASSPRRAGGAETQYF. The CDR3 DNA reads TGTGCCAGCAGCCCCCGGCGGGCGGGAGGGGCAGAGACCCAGTACTTC.

This clone was counted once. Here the CDR3 reads CASSEGGLTYEQYF. The CDR3 DNA reads TGTGCCAGCAGTGAAGGGGGACTAACCTACGAGCAGTACTTC. The V call is TRBV2, the J call TRBJ2-7, with TRBD2 matching over 7 bases. Trimming took 1 base from V and 2 from J; bases not matched to a gene: 2. Germline V lookup: CDR1 SNHLY, CDR2 FYNNEI. This CDR3 contains 14 residues.

This clone was recorded a few times. The rearrangement uses TRBV19 and TRBJ1-6; D is perhaps TRBD1 (6 bases). Germline V lookup: CDR1 LNHDA, CDR2 SQIVND (reference sequence). The ends were cut back, 7 bases at V and 0 bases at J, with 10 bases in the middle. This CDR3 has 15 amino acids. CDR3 protein: CASTKDSSYNSPLHF. The CDR3 region has the DNA TGTGCCAGTACAAAGGACAGCTCCTATAATTCACCCCTCCACTTT.

The V call is TRBV5-6, the J call TRBJ2-7; D remains unclear. V was clipped by 0 bases and J by 3 bases, with 10 bases between them. The CDR3 sequence is 14 residues long. Germline V gives CDR1 SGHDT, CDR2 YYEEEE. The CDR3 nucleotides are TGTGCCAGCAGCTTGGTGTCGGTTCGCTACGAGCAGTACTTC. It encodes CASSLVSVRYEQYF.